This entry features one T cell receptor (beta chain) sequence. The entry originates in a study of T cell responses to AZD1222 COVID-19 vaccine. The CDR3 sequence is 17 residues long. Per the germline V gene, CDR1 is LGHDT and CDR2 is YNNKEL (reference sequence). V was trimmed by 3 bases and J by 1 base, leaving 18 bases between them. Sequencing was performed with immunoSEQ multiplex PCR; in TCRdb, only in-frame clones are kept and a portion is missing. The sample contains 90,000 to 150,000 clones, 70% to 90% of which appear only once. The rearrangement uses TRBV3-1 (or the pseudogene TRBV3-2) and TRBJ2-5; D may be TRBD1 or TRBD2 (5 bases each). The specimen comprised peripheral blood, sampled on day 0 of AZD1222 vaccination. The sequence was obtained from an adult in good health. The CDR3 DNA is TGTGCCAGCAGCCAGTTGTTCTCGGGGCCGACCCAAGAGACCCAGTACTTC. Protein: CASSQLFSGPTQETQYF.